The 20 T cell receptor beta chains given below trace back to one sample, sequenced in a study of T cell responses to AZD1222 COVID-19 vaccine. The method was immunoSEQ multiplex PCR; TCRdb's version includes in-frame clones alone and lacks a portion of them. The sample carries about 110,000 clones, around 90% recorded once. Sequenced here: peripheral blood, sampled on day 0 of AZD1222 vaccination. The receptors stem from an adult in good health.

The rearrangement uses TRBV27 and TRBJ1-5; tentative D call: TRBD1 (6 bases). CDR3 length: 14 residues. From germline, CDR1 is MNHEY and CDR2 SMNVEV (reference sequence). The V and J ends lost 6 bases and 4 bases respectively, with 13 bases between them. The CDR3 spells CASSSDRSNQPQHF. The CDR3 DNA reads as TGTGCCAGCAGCTCCGACAGGAGTAATCAGCCCCAGCATTTT.

This clone was seen many times. V and J are TRBV18 and TRBJ1-5; maybe TRBD1 (5 bases). This CDR3 is 14 amino acids long. CDR1 is KGHSH and CDR2 is LQKENI in the germline V gene. The V and J ends lost 5 bases and 8 bases respectively, with 16 bases between them. The CDR3 bases are TGTGCCAGCTCATTACGGGACGGCATGGAGCCCCAGCATTTT. Translated, it gives CASSLRDGMEPQHF.

This chain connects TRBV16 to TRBJ2-7; unclear D gene. CDR1 is KGHSY, CDR2 FQNENV, per germline. V lost 5 bases and J lost 3, with 5 bases in between. The CDR3 is made up of 11 amino acids. CDR3 protein: CASSALYEQYF. The CDR3 nucleotides read TGTGCCAGCAGCGCCCTCTACGAGCAGTACTTC.

The chain uses TRBV9 and TRBJ1-3; 7 bases align to TRBD1. V lost 5 bases to trimming and J lost 7 bases; unmatched junction nucleotides: 9. The CDR3 consists of 14 residues. CDR1 and CDR2 (germline): SGDLS, YYNGEE. For the CDR3, the DNA is TGTGCCAGCAGTCTTGGACAGGTCGGGAACACCATATATTTT. Encoded protein: CASSLGQVGNTIYF.

This chain joins TRBV7-2 and TRBJ1-5, with TRBD1 matching 7 bases. V gave up 1 base and J gave up 4 bases; unmatched junction bases: 10. This CDR3 spans 17 amino acids. Germline CDR1 is SGHTA and CDR2 is FQGNSA. The CDR3 region has the DNA TGTGCCAGCAGCTTAGGGGGGCAGGGGGTTTGGAATCAGCCCCAGCATTTT. Amino acids: CASSLGGQGVWNQPQHF.

The chain links TRBV19 to TRBJ2-7, with TRBD1 matching over 9 bases. This CDR3 is 14 amino acids long. The V gene end was trimmed by 3 bases and the J gene end by 7 bases; junction bases not matched to a gene: 7. The germline gives CDR1 LNHDA, CDR2 SQIVND (reference sequence). The CDR3 loop is CASSIRTGVGEQYF. The CDR3 DNA reads as TGTGCCAGTAGTATTCGGACAGGGGTTGGAGAGCAGTACTTC.

V usage is TRBV11-1 and J usage is TRBJ1-2; D uncertain. This CDR3 comprises 15 residues. With 3 bases removed from V and 4 bases from J, the gap between germline ends came to 15 bases. Germline values: CDR1 SGHAT, CDR2 FQDESV (reference sequence). The CDR3 coding sequence is TGTGCCAGCAGCTTTAGGTCAGAGCCTTCCTATGGCTACACCTTC. This translates into CASSFRSEPSYGYTF.

The V call is TRBV7-2, the J call TRBJ2-5; 7 nucleotides line up with TRBD2. V was pared by 2 bases and J by 1 base, with 4 bases of the junction left unmatched. This CDR3 spans 15 amino acids. Germline values: CDR1 SGHTA, CDR2 FQGNSA. DNA for the CDR3: TGTGCCAGCAGCTTAACGGCTAGCGGCCAAGAGACCCAGTACTTC. It yields the protein CASSLTASGQETQYF.

The chain carries TRBV30 and TRBJ2-7; no clear D gene. V lost 4 bases to trimming and J lost 1 base, with 8 bases between them. This CDR3 region has 12 residues. Germline CDR1 and CDR2: GTSNPN and SVGIG (reference sequence). CDR3 loop: CAWKHSSYEQYF. DNA for the CDR3: TGTGCCTGGAAGCACAGTTCCTACGAGCAGTACTTC.

This clone appeared once. The V call is TRBV4-2, the J call TRBJ2-7, with 12 bases lining up with TRBD2. CDR1 and CDR2 from the germline V gene are LGHNA and YNFKEQ. This CDR3 is built from 15 residues. V trimming: 6 bases; J trimming: 7 bases; junction bases outside the gene matches: 10. In DNA, the CDR3 is TGTGCCAGCAGTGCAAGACTAGCGGGAGAGGGTGAGCAGTACTTC. Translated, it gives CASSARLAGEGEQYF.

The chain uses TRBV3-1 (or the pseudogene TRBV3-2) and TRBJ2-3; 9 bases match TRBD2. With V trimmed by 5 bases and J by 8 bases, 8 bases remained unmatched. From germline, CDR1 is LGHDT and CDR2 YNNKEL (reference sequence). The CDR3 length is 14 residues. The CDR3 DNA is TGTGCCAGCAGCGCTAGCGGGAAACCAGGTACGCAGTATTTT. Translation gives CASSASGKPGTQYF.

The chain links TRBV6-2 or TRBV6-3 to TRBJ1-5; D might be TRBD1 (5 bases). V shed 3 bases and J shed 4 bases, with 16 bases lying between them. The CDR3 spans 16 residues. From germline, CDR1 is MNHEY and CDR2 SVGEGT. The CDR3 protein is CASSYLPGRANQPQHF. CDR3 DNA sequence: TGTGCCAGCAGTTATCTCCCTGGCAGGGCGAATCAGCCCCAGCATTTT.

V is TRBV2 and J is TRBJ1-1; 9 bases are a match to TRBD1. Looked up from germline, CDR1 is SNHLY and CDR2 is FYNNEI. The CDR3 is made up of 14 amino acids. V shed 11 bases, J shed 4 bases, and the junction held 11 bases outside the gene matches. For the CDR3, the DNA is TGTGCCGCCCAGCTTGACAGGGGGGGCACTGAAGCTTTCTTT. The encoded protein is CAAQLDRGGTEAFF.

V is TRBV27 and J is TRBJ2-7; perhaps TRBD2 as D (6 bases). The CDR3 runs to 13 residues. V was clipped by 5 bases and J by 10 bases, with 18 bases between them. Germline V gene sequence: CDR1 MNHEY, CDR2 SMNVEV (reference sequence). CDR3 loop: CASSPDGAGSQYF. The CDR3 coding sequence is TGTGCCAGCAGTCCCGACGGGGCGGGGTCCCAGTACTTC.

Here the CDR3 DNA reads TGTGCCAGCAGTTACTCGGCCCCCAGGTCCTACGAGCAGTACTTC. It yields the protein CASSYSAPRSYEQYF. The V gene is TRBV6-5, the J gene TRBJ2-7, with no clear D. The V gene lost 0 bases and the J gene lost 1 base, with 10 bases spanning the gap. The CDR3 totals 15 residues. Germline CDR1 is MNHEY and CDR2 is SVGAGI.

The chain combines TRBV9 with TRBJ1-1; the D gene is possibly TRBD1 (5 bases). This CDR3 is 13 amino acids long. Germline V lookup: CDR1 SGDLS, CDR2 YYNGEE. V was trimmed by 7 bases and J by 1 base, leaving 11 bases between them. The CDR3 DNA follows: TGTGCCAGCGCCACCCAGGGGAACACTGAAGCTTTCTTT. Translated, it gives CASATQGNTEAFF.

The CDR3: CASSRDRGANTEAFF. DNA of the CDR3: TGCGCCAGCAGCCGGGACAGGGGCGCAAACACTGAAGCTTTCTTT. This sequence joins TRBV5-1 and TRBJ1-1; 10 bases agree with TRBD1. Looked up from germline, CDR1 is SGHRS and CDR2 is YFSETQ. The trim removed 4 bases at V and 2 bases at J, leaving 5 bases unmatched. The CDR3 contains 15 residues.

The chain uses TRBV18 and TRBJ1-2; TRBD1 matches at 7 bases. CDR3 length: 16 amino acids. CDR1 and CDR2 (germline): KGHSH, LQKENI. The V and J ends lost 3 bases and 8 bases, in that order; junction bases with no gene match: 15. The CDR3 spells CASSPAGARGSEGYTF. DNA for the CDR3: TGTGCCAGCTCACCGGCCGGCGCCAGGGGGAGTGAGGGCTACACCTTC.

This clone was seen just once. This chain uses TRBV29-1 with TRBJ1-2, with D maybe TRBD1 (6 bases). The CDR3 spans 13 residues. The germline V gene has CDR1 SQVTM and CDR2 ANQGSEA. V lost 6 bases, J lost 4 bases, and 15 bases lay in between. In nucleotides, the CDR3 is TGCAGCGTCCGAGGGGGGACGGCCTATGGCTACACCTTC. It yields the protein CSVRGGTAYGYTF.

The chain recombines TRBV11-2 with TRBJ2-5, with D perhaps matching TRBD2 (5 bases). The CDR3 is 14 residues long. The germline V and J ends were trimmed by 0 bases and 1 base, with 6 bases remaining between them. Germline V CDR1 and CDR2: SGHAT, FQNNGV. CDR3 protein: CASSLERVQETQYF. CDR3 nucleotide sequence: TGTGCCAGCAGCTTAGAGAGGGTCCAAGAGACCCAGTACTTC.